The 3 T cell receptor beta chains in this list originate from one sample, sequenced in a study of identifying expanded T cells in peripheral blood. The assay was immunoSEQ multiplex PCR, and TCRdb's table has in-frame clones only and misses some. The repertoire has around 130,000 clones, approximately 86% of them found once; the top ten carry about 8%. Sequences were obtained from blood. The receptors stem from a person aged 18-70 years in good health.

This clone was picked up a small number of times. V and J are TRBV6-6 and TRBJ1-5, with D possibly being TRBD1 (5 bases). V dropped 4 bases and J dropped 1 base, with 8 bases sitting between them. CDR1 is MNHNY and CDR2 is SVGAGI in the germline V gene (reference sequence). The CDR3 is made up of 14 amino acids. The CDR3 DNA follows: TGTGCCAGCAGTTTCCGGGACAGCAATCAGCCCCAGCATTTT. Protein product: CASSFRDSNQPQHF.

CDR3 bases: TGCGCCAGCAGCCAACCGTTGACAGTCCCTAGCACAGATACGCAGTATTTT. Translation gives CASSQPLTVPSTDTQYF. V usage is TRBV4-3 and J usage is TRBJ2-3; the D gene is possibly TRBD1 (5 bases). This CDR3 comprises 17 residues. V lost 2 bases and J 0 bases, leaving 15 bases between the germline ends. The V gene's germline CDR1 is LGHNA and CDR2 YSLEER.

This chain uses TRBV5-5 with TRBJ1-6, with TRBD1 identical over 11 bases. Germline loops: CDR1 SGHKS, CDR2 YYEKEE (reference sequence). This CDR3 is 14 amino acids long. J was trimmed by 6 bases and V by 6 bases; bases with no gene match: 2. The CDR3 coding sequence is TGTGCCAGCATTGGGACAGGGGGTAATTCACCCCTCCACTTT. It translates to CASIGTGGNSPLHF.